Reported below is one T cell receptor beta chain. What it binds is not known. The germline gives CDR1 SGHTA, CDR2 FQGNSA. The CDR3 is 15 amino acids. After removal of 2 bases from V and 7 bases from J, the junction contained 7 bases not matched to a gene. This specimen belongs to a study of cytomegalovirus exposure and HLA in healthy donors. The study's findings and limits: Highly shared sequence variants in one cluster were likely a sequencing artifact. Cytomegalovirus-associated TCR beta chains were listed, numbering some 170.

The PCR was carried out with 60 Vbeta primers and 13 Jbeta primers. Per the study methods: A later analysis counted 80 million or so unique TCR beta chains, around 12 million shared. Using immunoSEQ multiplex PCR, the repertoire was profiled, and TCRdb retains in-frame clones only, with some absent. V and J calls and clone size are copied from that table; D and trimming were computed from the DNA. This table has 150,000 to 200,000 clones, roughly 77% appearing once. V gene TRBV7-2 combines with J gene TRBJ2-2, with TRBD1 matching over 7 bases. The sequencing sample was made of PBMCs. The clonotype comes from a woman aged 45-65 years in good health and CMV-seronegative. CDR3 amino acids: CASSLTGASGGELFF. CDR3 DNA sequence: TGTGCCAGCAGCTTAACAGGGGCCTCGGGCGGGGAGCTGTTTTTT. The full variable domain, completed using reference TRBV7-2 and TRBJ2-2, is GAGVSQSPSNKVTEKGKDVELRCDPISGHTALYWYRQSLGQGLEFLIYFQGNSAPDKSGLPSDRFSAERTGGSVSTLTIQRTQQEDSAVYLCASSLTGASGGELFFGEGSRLTVL.